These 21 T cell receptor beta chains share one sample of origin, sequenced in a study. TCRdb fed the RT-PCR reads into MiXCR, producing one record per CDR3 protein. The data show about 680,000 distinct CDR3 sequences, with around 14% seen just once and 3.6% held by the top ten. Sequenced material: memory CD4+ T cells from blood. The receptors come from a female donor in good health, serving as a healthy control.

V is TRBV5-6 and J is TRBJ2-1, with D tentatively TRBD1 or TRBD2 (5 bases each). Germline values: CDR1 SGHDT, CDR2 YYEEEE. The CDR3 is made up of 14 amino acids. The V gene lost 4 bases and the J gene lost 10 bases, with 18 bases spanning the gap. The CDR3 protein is CASSRDPVGREQFF. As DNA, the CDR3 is TGTGCCAGCAGCCGGGACCCCGTCGGTCGGGAGCAGTTCTTC. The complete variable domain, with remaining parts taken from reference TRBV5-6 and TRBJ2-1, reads DAGVTQSPTHLIKTRGQQVTLRCSPKSGHDTVSWYQQALGQGPQFIFQYYEEEERQRGNFPDRFSGHQFPNYSSELNVNALLLGDSALYLCASSRDPVGREQFFGPGTRLTVL.

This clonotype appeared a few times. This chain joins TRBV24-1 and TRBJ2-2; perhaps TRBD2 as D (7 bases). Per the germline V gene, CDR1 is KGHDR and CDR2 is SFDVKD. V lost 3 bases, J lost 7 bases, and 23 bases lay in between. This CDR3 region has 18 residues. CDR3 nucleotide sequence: TGTGCCACCAGTGATCCTCCAGGACTAAGCGGGACAAACGGGGAGCTGTTTTTT. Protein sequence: CATSDPPGLSGTNGELFF.

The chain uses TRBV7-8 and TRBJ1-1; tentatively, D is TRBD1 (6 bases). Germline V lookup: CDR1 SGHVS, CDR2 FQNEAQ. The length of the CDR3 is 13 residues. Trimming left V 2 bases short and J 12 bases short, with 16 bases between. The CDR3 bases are TGTGCCAGCAGCTTAATGGAAACAGGGTGGTCTTTCTTT. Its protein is CASSLMETGWSFF.

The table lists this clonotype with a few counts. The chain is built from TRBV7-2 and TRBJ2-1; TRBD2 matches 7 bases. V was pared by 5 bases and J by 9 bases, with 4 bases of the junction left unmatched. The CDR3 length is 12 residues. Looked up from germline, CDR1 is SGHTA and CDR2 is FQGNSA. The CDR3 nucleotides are TGTGCCAGCAGCGGGGGGGGTCCTGAGCAGTTCTTC. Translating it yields CASSGGGPEQFF.

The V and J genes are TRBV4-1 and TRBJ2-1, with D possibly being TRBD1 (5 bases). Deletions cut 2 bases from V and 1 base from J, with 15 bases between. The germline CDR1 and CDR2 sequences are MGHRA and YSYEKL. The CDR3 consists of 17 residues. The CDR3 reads CASSQSVRTSSYNEQFF. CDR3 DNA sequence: TGCGCCAGCAGCCAATCGGTCAGGACATCTTCCTACAATGAGCAGTTCTTC.

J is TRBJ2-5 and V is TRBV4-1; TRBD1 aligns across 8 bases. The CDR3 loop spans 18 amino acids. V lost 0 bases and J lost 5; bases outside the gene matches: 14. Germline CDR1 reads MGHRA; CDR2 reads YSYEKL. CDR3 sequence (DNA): TGCGCCAGCAGCCAAGAGGCCGGGACAGGCCCCCGGGGGGAGACCCAGTACTTC. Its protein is CASSQEAGTGPRGETQYF.

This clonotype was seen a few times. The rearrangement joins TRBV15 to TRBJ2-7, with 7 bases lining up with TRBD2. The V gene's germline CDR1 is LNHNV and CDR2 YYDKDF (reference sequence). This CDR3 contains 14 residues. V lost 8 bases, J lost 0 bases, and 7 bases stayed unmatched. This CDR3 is CATASGIGSYEQYF. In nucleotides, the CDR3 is TGTGCCACCGCGAGCGGGATAGGCTCCTACGAGCAGTACTTC. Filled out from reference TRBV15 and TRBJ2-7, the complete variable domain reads DAMVIQNPRYQVTQFGKPVTLSCSQTLNHNVMYWYQQKSSQAPKLLFHYYDKDFNNEADTPDNFQSRRPNTSFCFLDIRSPGLGDTAMYLCATASGIGSYEQYFGPGTRLTVT.

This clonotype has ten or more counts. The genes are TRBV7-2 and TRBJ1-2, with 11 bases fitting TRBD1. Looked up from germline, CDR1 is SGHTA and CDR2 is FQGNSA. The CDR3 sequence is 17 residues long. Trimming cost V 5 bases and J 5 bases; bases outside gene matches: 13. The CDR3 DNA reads TGTGCCAGCAGCGCTTTTGTTCACGGGACAGGGGGGTATGGCTACACCTTC. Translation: CASSAFVHGTGGYGYTF.

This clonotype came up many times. This CDR3 is CASSQVGGRTTYNEQFF. In nucleotides, the CDR3 is TGCGCCAGCAGCCAAGTCGGAGGGCGGACGACCTACAATGAGCAGTTCTTC. The J gene is TRBJ2-1, the V gene TRBV4-1, with D tentatively TRBD2 (6 bases). This CDR3 region has 17 residues. V lost 1 base, J lost 2 bases, and 15 bases lay in between. The V gene's germline CDR1 is MGHRA and CDR2 YSYEKL.

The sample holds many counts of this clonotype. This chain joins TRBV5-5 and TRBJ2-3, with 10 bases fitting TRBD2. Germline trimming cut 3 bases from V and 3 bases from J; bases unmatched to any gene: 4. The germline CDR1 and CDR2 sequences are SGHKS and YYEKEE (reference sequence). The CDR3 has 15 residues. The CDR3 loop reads CASSSGTSETDTQYF. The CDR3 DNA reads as TGTGCCAGCAGCTCCGGGACTAGCGAAACAGATACGCAGTATTTT.

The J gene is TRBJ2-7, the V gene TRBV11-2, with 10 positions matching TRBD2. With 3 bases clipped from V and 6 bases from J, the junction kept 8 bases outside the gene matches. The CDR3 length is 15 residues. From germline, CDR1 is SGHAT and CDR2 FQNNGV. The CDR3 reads CASSFTSGNGGEQYF. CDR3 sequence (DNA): TGTGCCAGCAGCTTTACTAGCGGGAACGGTGGCGAGCAGTACTTC.

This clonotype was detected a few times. The CDR3 DNA reads as TGCGCCAGCAGCCCTGGACTAGCGGAGGGGGCAGATACGCAGTATTTT. Protein product: CASSPGLAEGADTQYF. V usage is TRBV5-1 and J usage is TRBJ2-3, with 10 bases matching TRBD2. This CDR3 is built from 16 residues. Germline-derived CDR1 and CDR2 are SGHRS and YFSETQ. With V trimmed by 4 bases and J by 4 bases, 9 bases remained unmatched.

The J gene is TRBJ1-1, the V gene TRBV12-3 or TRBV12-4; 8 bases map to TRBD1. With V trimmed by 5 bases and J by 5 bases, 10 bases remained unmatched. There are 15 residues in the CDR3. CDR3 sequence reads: CASSPGQGGETEAFF. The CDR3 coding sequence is TGTGCCAGCAGTCCCGGACAGGGTGGGGAAACTGAAGCTTTCTTT.

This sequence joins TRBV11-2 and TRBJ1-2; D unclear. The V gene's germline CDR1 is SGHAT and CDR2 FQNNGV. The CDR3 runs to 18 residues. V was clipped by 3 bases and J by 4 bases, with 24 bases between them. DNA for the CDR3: TGTGCCAGCAGCTTGCGAGCCGCCCTTTCGGCAGCTTCCTATGGCTACACCTTC. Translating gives CASSLRAALSAASYGYTF.

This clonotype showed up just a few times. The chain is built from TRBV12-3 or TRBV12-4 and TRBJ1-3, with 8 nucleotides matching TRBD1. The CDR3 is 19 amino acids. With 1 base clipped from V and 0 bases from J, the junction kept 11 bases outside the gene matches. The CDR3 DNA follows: TGTGCCAGCAGTTTAGGGTTCGACAGGGGAACAAGCTCTGGAAACACCATATATTTT. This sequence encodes CASSLGFDRGTSSGNTIYF.

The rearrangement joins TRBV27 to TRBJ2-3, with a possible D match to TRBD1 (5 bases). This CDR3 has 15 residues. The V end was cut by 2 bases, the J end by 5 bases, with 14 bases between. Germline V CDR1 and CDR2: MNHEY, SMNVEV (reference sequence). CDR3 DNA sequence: TGTGCCAGCAGTTTAACGGCAGGGAAAGAAGATACGCAGTATTTT. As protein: CASSLTAGKEDTQYF.

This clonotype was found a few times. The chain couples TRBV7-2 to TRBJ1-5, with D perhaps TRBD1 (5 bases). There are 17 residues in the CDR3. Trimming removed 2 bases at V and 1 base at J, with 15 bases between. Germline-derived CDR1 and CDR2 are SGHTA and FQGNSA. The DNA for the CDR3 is TGTGCCAGCAGCTTAAAGATTTGGGGGGTGAGCAATCAGCCCCAGCATTTT. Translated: CASSLKIWGVSNQPQHF.

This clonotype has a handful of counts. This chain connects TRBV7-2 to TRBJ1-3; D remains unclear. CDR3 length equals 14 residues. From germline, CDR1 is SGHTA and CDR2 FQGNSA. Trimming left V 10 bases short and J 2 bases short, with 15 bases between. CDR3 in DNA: TGTGCCACCACCCAACAGTTACCTGGAAACACCATATATTTT. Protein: CATTQQLPGNTIYF. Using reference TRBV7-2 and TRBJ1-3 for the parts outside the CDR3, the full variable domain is GAGVSQSPSNKVTEKGKDVELRCDPISGHTALYWYRQSLGQGLEFLIYFQGNSAPDKSGLPSDRFSAERTGGSVSTLTIQRTQQEDSAVYLCATTQQLPGNTIYFGEGSWLTVV.

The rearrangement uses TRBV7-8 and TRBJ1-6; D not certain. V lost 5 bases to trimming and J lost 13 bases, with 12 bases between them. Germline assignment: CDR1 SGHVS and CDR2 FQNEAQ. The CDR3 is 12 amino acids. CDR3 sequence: CASSLTDAPLHF. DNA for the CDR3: TGTGCCAGCAGCCTCACGGACGCCCCCCTCCACTTT. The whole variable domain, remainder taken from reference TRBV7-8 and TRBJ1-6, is GAGVSQSPRYKVAKRGQDVALRCDPISGHVSLFWYQQALGQGPEFLTYFQNEAQLDKSGLPSDRFFAERPEGSVSTLKIQRTQQEDSAVYLCASSLTDAPLHFGNGTRLTVT.

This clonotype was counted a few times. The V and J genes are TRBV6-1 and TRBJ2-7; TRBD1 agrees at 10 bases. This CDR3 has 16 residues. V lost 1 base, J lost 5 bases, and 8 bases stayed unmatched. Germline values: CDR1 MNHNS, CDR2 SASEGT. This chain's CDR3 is CASSEVKGQGYNEQYF. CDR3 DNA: TGTGCCAGCAGTGAAGTAAAGGGACAGGGGTACAACGAGCAGTACTTC.

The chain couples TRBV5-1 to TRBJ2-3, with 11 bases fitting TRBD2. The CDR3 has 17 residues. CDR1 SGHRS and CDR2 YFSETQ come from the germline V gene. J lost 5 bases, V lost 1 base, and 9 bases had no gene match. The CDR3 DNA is TGCGCCAGCAGCTTGATTAGTAGCGGGAGGGCCGGAGATACGCAGTATTTT. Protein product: CASSLISSGRAGDTQYF.